A single sample gave rise to the 28 T cell receptor beta chains below, sequenced in a study of CD8+ T cells in alopecia areata. RNA, once extracted, was reverse transcribed into cDNA for use as the sequencing template. Profiled with immunoSEQ multiplex PCR; TCRdb holds only in-frame clones, not every one. The table shows 200,000 to 250,000 clones, with around 62% occurring only once. The input for sequencing was CD4+ T cells sorted from blood, taken at week 0. Every receptor here comes from a human donor with alopecia areata.

J is TRBJ2-4 and V is TRBV10-2; D may be TRBD1 or TRBD2 (7 bases each). V gave up 5 bases and J gave up 7 bases, with 18 bases separating them. CDR1 is WSHSY, CDR2 SAAADI, per germline. The CDR3 has 15 amino acids. The CDR3 bases are TGCGCCAGCAGTCGGGGAGGGGGCGGTGTTAACATTCAGTACTTC. Translating gives CASSRGGGGVNIQYF.

This clone was observed a few times. This chain connects TRBV25-1 to TRBJ1-6; possibly TRBD1 for D (5 bases). The CDR3 is 14 residues long. Germline CDR1 and CDR2: MGHDK and SYGVNS. The V end was cut by 3 bases, the J end by 9 bases, with 12 bases between. CDR3 sequence: CASSELQGSSPLHF. CDR3 coding DNA: TGTGCCAGCAGTGAGCTTCAGGGTAGTTCACCCCTCCACTTT.

The chain has TRBV6-5 and TRBJ1-5; the D gene is possibly TRBD1 (6 bases). Trimming removed 6 bases from V and 2 bases from J, with 11 bases in between. The germline V gene has CDR1 MNHEY and CDR2 SVGAGI. The CDR3 is made up of 14 amino acids. As DNA, the CDR3 is TGTGCCAGCAGCCCAGGACAGCGCAATCAGCCCCAGCATTTT. The encoded protein is CASSPGQRNQPQHF.

The chain has TRBV27 and TRBJ2-1; D unclear. V was shortened by 6 bases and J by 10 bases, with 25 bases between the two germline ends. Germline loops: CDR1 MNHEY, CDR2 SMNVEV (reference sequence). The CDR3 has 16 amino acids. The CDR3 loop reads CASRGSRAEVYGEQFF. The CDR3 DNA reads TGTGCCAGCAGGGGCTCGCGCGCCGAGGTATATGGAGAGCAGTTCTTC.

The rearrangement uses TRBV7-9 and TRBJ1-5; TRBD1 is a possible D gene (5 bases). The V end lost 3 bases, the J end lost 4 bases, and 10 bases lay between the germline ends. Germline-derived CDR1 and CDR2 are SEHNR and FQNEAQ (reference sequence). There are 14 residues in the CDR3. CDR3 sequence reads: CASSFEGANQPQHF. The CDR3 nucleotides read TGTGCCAGCAGCTTTGAAGGGGCGAATCAGCCCCAGCATTTT.

This rearrangement joins TRBV2 to TRBJ2-3; 8 bases are a match to TRBD2. The length of the CDR3 is 16 residues. Germline assignment: CDR1 SNHLY and CDR2 FYNNEI. Trimming removed 4 bases from V and 2 bases from J; junction bases left unmatched: 8. The CDR3 DNA reads as TGTGCCAGCAGTGCCGAAGCGGGGGCCGTCACAGATACGCAGTATTTT. Protein sequence: CASSAEAGAVTDTQYF. Based on the CDR3 plus reference TRBV2 and TRBJ2-3, the full variable domain is EPEVTQTPSHQVTQMGQEVILRCVPISNHLYFYWYRQILGQKVEFLVSFYNNEISEKSEIFDDQFSVERPDGSNFTLKIRSTKLEDSAMYFCASSAEAGAVTDTQYFGPGTRLTVL.

This clone was detected a few times. CDR3 protein: CASTGPGGMGYEQYF. CDR3 in DNA: TGTGCCAGCACCGGGCCAGGGGGCATGGGCTACGAGCAGTACTTC. This chain links TRBV6-5 with TRBJ2-7; 8 bases are a match to TRBD1. Germline CDR1 reads MNHEY; CDR2 reads SVGAGI. The CDR3 spans 15 residues. The J segment lost 3 bases and the V segment lost 7 bases, leaving 11 bases of the junction unmatched.

This chain joins TRBV15 and TRBJ2-5; D gene uncertain. Trimming removed 0 bases at V and 1 base at J, with 6 bases between. This CDR3 is built from 14 residues. The germline V gene has CDR1 LNHNV and CDR2 YYDKDF (reference sequence). Here the CDR3 DNA reads TGTGCCACCAGCAGAGATGGCAGCCAAGAGACCCAGTACTTC. Protein: CATSRDGSQETQYF.

The genes are TRBV7-2 and TRBJ1-2; 8 nucleotides line up with TRBD1. The CDR3 totals 15 residues. CDR1 is SGHTA, CDR2 FQGNSA, per germline. Trimming cost V 5 bases and J 1 base; bases outside gene matches: 6. The CDR3 bases are TGTGCCAGCAGCCCACAGGGGGATCGTAACTATGGCTACACCTTC. Amino acid sequence: CASSPQGDRNYGYTF.

This chain uses TRBV19 with TRBJ1-6; TRBD1 is a possible D gene (5 bases). V lost 3 bases and J lost 7, with 7 bases in between. CDR3 size: 13 residues. CDR1 is LNHDA and CDR2 is SQIVND in the germline V gene (reference sequence). Here the CDR3 reads CASSIKGNSPLHF. The CDR3 region has the DNA TGTGCCAGTAGTATCAAGGGGAATTCACCCCTCCACTTT.

This clone was seen only once. The chain recombines TRBV30 with TRBJ2-1, with D perhaps TRBD1 (5 bases). V lost 2 bases, J lost 1 base, and 9 bases lay in between. CDR1 is GTSNPN and CDR2 is SVGIG in the germline V gene (reference sequence). This CDR3 is built from 14 residues. The CDR3 DNA reads TGTGCCTGGAGTTCACAGGTTTCCTACAATGAGCAGTTCTTC. Protein sequence: CAWSSQVSYNEQFF. Complete variable domain (other parts from reference TRBV30 and TRBJ2-1): SQTIHQWPATLVQPVGSPLSLECTVEGTSNPNLYWYRQAAGRGLQLLFYSVGIGQISSEVPQNLSASRPQDRQFILSSKKLLLSDSGFYLCAWSSQVSYNEQFFGPGTRLTVL.

This clone was picked up one time. The chain employs TRBV29-1 and TRBJ1-1; D gene ambiguous. Germline CDR1 reads SQVTM; CDR2 reads ANQGSEA. V gave up 2 bases and J gave up 1 base, with 5 bases separating them. The CDR3 sequence is 12 residues long. This CDR3 is CSVESANTEAFF. The CDR3 DNA follows: TGCAGCGTTGAATCAGCGAACACTGAAGCTTTCTTT.

This clone was seen only a few times. V and J are TRBV14 and TRBJ2-3, with D possibly TRBD1 on 6 matching bases. The CDR3 has 14 residues. Germline CDR1 SGHDN, CDR2 FVKESK. Trimming shortened V by 4 bases and J by 10 bases, and 18 bases separated the two germline ends. CDR3 amino acids: CASSLPGTMQAQYF. CDR3 bases: TGTGCCAGCAGCCTGCCCGGGACAATGCAAGCGCAGTATTTT.

The V gene is TRBV5-1, the J gene TRBJ2-5; perhaps TRBD2 as D (6 bases). Trimming removed 3 bases at V and 5 bases at J, with 11 bases between. The CDR3 runs 13 residues. Germline CDR1 reads SGHRS; CDR2 reads YFSETQ. The CDR3 region is CASSWRAGETQYF. The CDR3 DNA reads as TGCGCCAGCAGCTGGAGGGCCGGTGAGACCCAGTACTTC.

V usage is TRBV9 and J usage is TRBJ2-3; the match to TRBD2 covers 7 bases. V lost 0 bases, J lost 0 bases, and 10 bases stayed unmatched. CDR1 is SGDLS and CDR2 is YYNGEE in the germline V gene. The CDR3 is made up of 18 amino acids. The DNA of the CDR3 is TGTGCCAGCAGCGTAGCGAGTAGTGGCGGGGGAAGCACAGATACGCAGTATTTT. This translates into CASSVASSGGGSTDTQYF.

V usage is TRBV5-1 and J usage is TRBJ2-2, with a possible D match to TRBD2 (5 bases). CDR3 length: 15 amino acids. V lost 4 bases to trimming and J lost 0 bases, with 10 bases between them. Germline CDR1 and CDR2: SGHRS and YFSETQ. The CDR3 protein is CASSPGSSNTGELFF. The CDR3 nucleotides are TGCGCCAGCAGCCCGGGGAGTTCGAACACCGGGGAGCTGTTTTTT.

The rearrangement uses TRBV15 and TRBJ1-5; D gene unclear. The CDR3 is 13 residues long. The germline V gene has CDR1 LNHNV and CDR2 YYDKDF (reference sequence). The ends were cut back, 0 bases at V and 8 bases at J, with 8 bases in the middle. CDR3 amino acids: CATSRDRVEPQHF. In DNA form, the CDR3 reads TGTGCCACCAGCAGAGATCGGGTGGAGCCCCAGCATTTT. The full variable domain, in which reference TRBV15 and TRBJ1-5 provide the parts outside the CDR3, is DAMVIQNPRYQVTQFGKPVTLSCSQTLNHNVMYWYQQKSSQAPKLLFHYYDKDFNNEADTPDNFQSRRPNTSFCFLDIRSPGLGDTAMYLCATSRDRVEPQHFGDGTRLSIL.

This chain uses TRBV7-9 with TRBJ2-5; the match to TRBD2 covers 10 bases. The junction had 7 bases not matched to a gene; V was cut back by 5 bases and J by 1 base. Germline V lookup: CDR1 SEHNR, CDR2 FQNEAQ (reference sequence). The CDR3 contains 16 residues. DNA for the CDR3: TGTGCCAGCAGCCCGCGACTAGCGGGCTTCCAAGAGACCCAGTACTTC. This translates into CASSPRLAGFQETQYF.

The chain links TRBV5-1 to TRBJ2-3; D not certain. V was clipped by 0 bases and J by 11 bases, with 7 bases between them. CDR1 is SGHRS and CDR2 is YFSETQ in the germline V gene. The CDR3 has 11 residues. The CDR3 here is CASSLEWKQYF. The CDR3 DNA follows: TGCGCCAGCAGCTTGGAATGGAAGCAGTATTTT.

The CDR3 loop reads CSVEAHPVFSSTDTQYF. The CDR3 DNA sequence: TGCAGCGTTGAAGCCCATCCAGTTTTTTCTAGCACAGATACGCAGTATTTT. The V gene is TRBV29-1, the J gene TRBJ2-3; D is ambiguous. The V gene lost 1 base and the J gene lost 0 bases, with 17 bases spanning the gap. This CDR3 has 17 residues. Germline lookup yields CDR1 SQVTM and CDR2 ANQGSEA.

The chain employs TRBV29-1 and TRBJ2-6; TRBD1 might be the D (7 bases). V lost 6 bases to trimming and J lost 2 bases, with 17 bases between them. The germline V gene has CDR1 SQVTM and CDR2 ANQGSEA. CDR3 length: 16 amino acids. The CDR3 region is CSVRGVRAAGANVLTF. Here the CDR3 DNA reads TGCAGCGTCAGGGGGGTGCGTGCGGCTGGGGCCAACGTCCTGACTTTC.

The chain has TRBV29-1 and TRBJ1-1; the D is unclear. The ends were cut back, 7 bases at V and 3 bases at J, with 12 bases in the middle. Germline V gene data show CDR1 as SQVTM and CDR2 as ANQGSEA. CDR3 size: 12 residues. The CDR3 sequence: CSALDRYTEAFF. CDR3 DNA: TGCAGCGCCCTGGATCGTTACACTGAAGCTTTCTTT. The variable domain in full, completed from reference TRBV29-1 and TRBJ1-1, reads SAVISQKPSRDICQRGTSLTIQCQVDSQVTMMFWYRQQPGQSLTLIATANQGSEATYESGFVIDKFPISRPNLTFSTLTVSNMSPEDSSIYLCSALDRYTEAFFGQGTRLTVV.

In this sample, this clone turned up a few times. The chain couples TRBV19 to TRBJ1-1; TRBD1 might be the D (6 bases). CDR3 length: 14 amino acids. The ends were cut back, 3 bases at V and 1 base at J, with 9 bases in the middle. The V gene's germline CDR1 is LNHDA and CDR2 SQIVND (reference sequence). CDR3 residues: CASSITGTNTEAFF. The CDR3 region has the DNA TGTGCCAGTAGTATTACAGGGACGAACACTGAAGCTTTCTTT.

With regard to this clone: The same CDR3 also results from other DNA sequences found in this sample. The V gene is TRBV4-1, the J gene TRBJ2-3; D is possibly TRBD1 (5 bases). This CDR3 is 15 amino acids long. Looked up from germline, CDR1 is MGHRA and CDR2 is YSYEKL. V dropped 1 base and J dropped 2 bases, with 10 bases sitting between them. Here the CDR3 DNA reads TGCGCCAGCAGCCAAGGCAGGGCTTCCACAGATACGCAGTATTTT. Translating it yields CASSQGRASTDTQYF.

V gene TRBV27 combines with J gene TRBJ2-7; D is possibly TRBD1 (5 bases). The CDR3 is 14 amino acids. Germline CDR1 MNHEY, CDR2 SMNVEV (reference sequence). V shed 6 bases and J shed 3 bases, with 15 bases lying between them. Written as DNA, the CDR3 is TGTGCCAGCAGGACAGACAAAAGATACTACGAGCAGTACTTC. Amino acid sequence: CASRTDKRYYEQYF.

This clone was seen more than once but under ten times. V gene TRBV19 combines with J gene TRBJ2-4; TRBD1 might be the D (6 bases). The CDR3 has 21 amino acids. The germline gives CDR1 LNHDA, CDR2 SQIVND (reference sequence). Trimming took 2 bases from V and 0 from J, leaving 26 bases between them. CDR3 sequence: CASSIIGSATGSDLAKNIQYF. DNA of the CDR3: TGTGCCAGTAGTATAATAGGTTCGGCCACAGGGTCCGATCTAGCCAAAAACATTCAGTACTTC. The entire variable domain, with the rest obtained from reference TRBV19 and TRBJ2-4, is as follows: DGGITQSPKYLFRKEGQNVTLSCEQNLNHDAMYWYRQDPGQGLRLIYYSQIVNDFQKGDIAEGYSVSREKKESFPLTVTSAQKNPTAFYLCASSIIGSATGSDLAKNIQYFGAGTRLSVL.

This clone was picked up a small number of times. A single base separates this from a much larger clone, so it may be a read error. This chain joins TRBV6-1 and TRBJ2-3; no clear D gene. CDR3 size: 11 residues. Trimming removed 6 bases from V and 2 bases from J, with 3 bases in between. In germline, CDR1 is MNHNS, CDR2 SASEGT. The CDR3 DNA follows: TGTGCCAGCAGGTACACAGATACGCAGTATTTT. Its translation is CASRYTDTQYF.

The V call is TRBV19, the J call TRBJ2-6; D is perhaps TRBD1 or TRBD2 (5 bases each). With 5 bases removed from V and 0 bases from J, the gap between germline ends came to 14 bases. Germline V CDR1 and CDR2: LNHDA, SQIVND (reference sequence). The CDR3 contains 17 residues. The CDR3 spells CASSAGRGHSGANVLTF. The CDR3 DNA reads TGTGCCAGTAGTGCGGGCCGGGGCCACTCTGGGGCCAACGTCCTGACTTTC.